One sample yielded the 12 T cell receptor beta chains listed below, sequenced in a study of cytomegalovirus exposure and HLA in healthy donors. The PCR was carried out with 60 Vbeta primers and 13 Jbeta primers. The repertoire was sequenced with immunoSEQ multiplex PCR; TCRdb's copy has only in-frame clones and lacks some. This sample has 150,000 to 180,000 clones; around 74% occur once, and the top ten carry about 2.6%. Sequenced input: PBMCs. Source of these receptors: a man aged 18 to 35 in good health and CMV-seronegative.

The chain links TRBV11-2 to TRBJ2-1, with D possibly matching TRBD2 (7 bases). CDR1 SGHAT and CDR2 FQNNGV come from the germline V gene. The CDR3 consists of 14 residues. Trimming cost V 5 bases and J 6 bases, with 14 bases left between them. CDR3: CASSRGGAINEQFF. The CDR3 DNA sequence: TGTGCCAGCAGCCGAGGGGGGGCTATCAATGAGCAGTTCTTC.

The chain couples TRBV30 to TRBJ1-3; the match to TRBD1 covers 8 bases. The junction had 6 bases not matched to a gene; V was cut back by 3 bases and J by 5 bases. CDR1 is GTSNPN, CDR2 SVGIG, per germline (reference sequence). The CDR3 runs 14 residues. DNA for the CDR3: TGTGCCTGGAGGACAGGGGCTTCTAGAAACACCATATATTTT. Protein sequence: CAWRTGASRNTIYF.

The J gene is TRBJ2-5, the V gene TRBV10-3; D might be TRBD1 (6 bases). TRBJ2-7 matches the DNA end more closely, so the J call is doubtful. Germline lookup yields CDR1 ENHRY and CDR2 SYGVKD. The CDR3 runs to 16 residues. The CDR3: CAISEHRTAISYEQYF. Written as DNA, the CDR3 is TGTGCCATCAGTGAGCACCGGACAGCTATATCCTACGAGCAGTACTTC.

V usage is TRBV4-2 and J usage is TRBJ2-1; D unresolved. The CDR3 length is 14 residues. Germline CDR1 reads LGHNA; CDR2 reads YNFKEQ. Trimming cost V 0 bases and J 3 bases, with 6 bases left between them. Here the CDR3 DNA reads TGTGCCAGCAGCCAAGAGGGCCGCTACAATGAGCAGTTCTTC. Amino acid sequence: CASSQEGRYNEQFF.

In the case of this clone: Other DNA sequences in this sample translate to the same CDR3. The chain uses TRBV6-5 and TRBJ1-2; TRBD1 aligns across 9 bases. Germline V gives CDR1 MNHEY, CDR2 SVGAGI. This CDR3 is 14 amino acids long. The V gene end was trimmed by 6 bases and the J gene end by 2 bases; junction bases not matched to a gene: 4. The CDR3 region is CASSRGQGNYGYTF. The CDR3 region has the DNA TGTGCCAGCAGCCGAGGACAGGGGAACTATGGCTACACCTTC.

Points on this clone: The junction departs from the called germline gene at one end, perhaps through a read error. Other DNA variants within this sample encode the same CDR3. The chain has TRBV6-1 and TRBJ2-6, with TRBD1 matching 7 bases. The CDR3 extends over 15 amino acids. CDR1 and CDR2 (germline): MNHNS, SASEGT. CDR3 coding DNA: TGTGCCAGCGGGGGACAGATCTCTGGGGCTAACGGCCTGACTTTC. This gives the protein CASGGQISGANGLTF.

This clone was seen a handful of times. V gene TRBV19 combines with J gene TRBJ1-4; 10 bases are shared with TRBD1. The ends lost 4 bases at V and 8 bases at J; junction bases unmatched: 4. Germline loops: CDR1 LNHDA, CDR2 SQIVND (reference sequence). This CDR3 contains 14 residues. In DNA form, the CDR3 reads TGTGCCAGTAGTAAACTGGGACAGGGGGAAAAACTGTTTTTT. It translates to CASSKLGQGEKLFF.

The V and J genes are TRBV2 and TRBJ2-7; the D gene is possibly TRBD2 (5 bases). The CDR3 extends over 14 amino acids. CDR1 is SNHLY and CDR2 is FYNNEI in the germline V gene. The V and J ends lost 6 bases and 2 bases respectively, with 14 bases between them. The CDR3 region is CASRFDPLAYEQYF. The CDR3 nucleotides read TGTGCCAGCAGATTCGACCCACTAGCCTACGAGCAGTACTTC. Drawing the rest from reference TRBV2 and TRBJ2-7, the complete variable domain is EPEVTQTPSHQVTQMGQEVILRCVPISNHLYFYWYRQILGQKVEFLVSFYNNEISEKSEIFDDQFSVERPDGSNFTLKIRSTKLEDSAMYFCASRFDPLAYEQYFGPGTRLTVT.

This chain's CDR3 is CASKTGGNYGYTF. For the CDR3, the DNA is TGTGCCAGCAAAACGGGGGGGAACTATGGCTACACCTTC. The rearrangement links TRBV6-5 to TRBJ1-2, with D possibly matching TRBD1 (5 bases). Germline lookup yields CDR1 MNHEY and CDR2 SVGAGI. The ends were cut back, 7 bases at V and 2 bases at J, with 11 bases in the middle. This CDR3 comprises 13 residues.

The chain is built from TRBV5-4 and TRBJ2-1; 7 bases line up with TRBD1. V shed 2 bases and J 4 bases; nucleotides not matched to a gene: 6. Per the germline V gene, CDR1 is SGHNT and CDR2 is YYREEE (reference sequence). The CDR3 has 15 amino acids. CDR3 amino acids: CASSLTGVGYNEQFF. The CDR3 bases are TGTGCCAGCAGCTTAACAGGGGTCGGGTACAATGAGCAGTTCTTC.

This rearrangement joins TRBV7-3 to TRBJ2-2; D ambiguous. V shed 6 bases and J shed 2 bases, with 16 bases lying between them. Germline V CDR1 and CDR2: SGHTA, FQGTGA. The CDR3 consists of 16 residues. The CDR3 protein is CASSLRSDINTGELFF. DNA for the CDR3: TGTGCCAGCAGTCTAAGGTCCGACATAAACACCGGGGAGCTGTTTTTT.

This clone was counted between two and nine times. The genes are TRBV7-3 and TRBJ1-1, with unresolved D. Germline V lookup: CDR1 SGHTA, CDR2 FQGTGA. V was clipped by 5 bases and J by 1 base, with 8 bases between them. The CDR3 has 13 amino acids. CDR3 sequence: CASSATTNTEAFF. The CDR3, as DNA: TGTGCCAGCAGCGCCACAACGAACACTGAAGCTTTCTTT.